This T cell receptor (beta chain) was sequenced for a study of shared clonotypes between healthy human individuals. Cells designated naive CD8 were CD45RO-negative and were positively selected for CCR7, with terminally differentiated effector memory CD45RA+ cells excluded. The CDR3 covers 20 residues. Per the germline V gene, CDR1 is SGHVS and CDR2 is FNYEAQ. V was trimmed by 5 bases and J by 4 bases, leaving 29 bases between them. Study results and caveats: Researchers sampled blood only, noting tissue repertoires likely differ. Rarefaction curves obtained for sorted subsets showed sequencing incomplete despite large depth. Naive CD4 clonotypes overlapped across several donors at around 4.8%. The generation probabilities recorded for non-shared clonotypes fell below those of clonotypes shared by all four donors.

Clones were sequenced by immunoSEQ multiplex PCR, and TCRdb holds only the in-frame ones, with some missing. In the table there are about 2 million clones, about 95% of which are singletons. For this clone: The antigen remains unidentified.

The TCR sequence derives from a young man in good health. Sequencing input: naive CD8+ T cells sorted from blood. V and J are TRBV7-6 and TRBJ2-2, with D unclear. The DNA of the CDR3 is TGTGCCAGCAGCCAGTCCACGAAGGATCCGAACCCAGAACGCACCGGGGAGCTGTTTTTT. This codes for CASSQSTKDPNPERTGELFF.